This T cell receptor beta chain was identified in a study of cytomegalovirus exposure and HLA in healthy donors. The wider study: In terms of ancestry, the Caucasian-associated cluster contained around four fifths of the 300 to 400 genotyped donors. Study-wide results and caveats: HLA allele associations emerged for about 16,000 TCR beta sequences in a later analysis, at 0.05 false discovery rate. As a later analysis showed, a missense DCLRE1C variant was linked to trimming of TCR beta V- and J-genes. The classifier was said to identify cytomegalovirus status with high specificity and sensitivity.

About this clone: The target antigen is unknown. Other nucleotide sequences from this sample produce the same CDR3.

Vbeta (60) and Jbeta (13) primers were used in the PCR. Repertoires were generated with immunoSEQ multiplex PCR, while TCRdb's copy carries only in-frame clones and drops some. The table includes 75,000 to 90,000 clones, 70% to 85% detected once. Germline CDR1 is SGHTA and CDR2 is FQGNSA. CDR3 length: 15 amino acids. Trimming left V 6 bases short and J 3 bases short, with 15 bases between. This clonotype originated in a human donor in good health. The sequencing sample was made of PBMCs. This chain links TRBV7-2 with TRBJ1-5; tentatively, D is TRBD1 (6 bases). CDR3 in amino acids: CASSPRTGINQPQHF. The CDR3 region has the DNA TGTGCCAGCAGTCCGAGAACAGGGATCAATCAGCCCCAGCATTTT.